One and the same sample provided the 17 T cell receptor beta chains below, sequenced in a study of blood T cell repertoires in COVID-19. Some clones are missing from TCRdb's copy, which holds only in-frame ones; the method was immunoSEQ multiplex PCR. Counted here are 120,000 or so clones, more than 70% occurring once; the ten biggest clones make up around 13%. The sample consisted of peripheral blood. These receptors all come from a woman younger than 45 who had recovered from COVID-19.

CDR3 sequence reads: CATSSRGTFAEAFF. The CDR3, as DNA: TGTGCCACCAGTTCAAGAGGGACATTTGCTGAAGCTTTCTTT. This chain connects TRBV15 to TRBJ1-1; tentatively, D is TRBD1 (6 bases). Germline CDR1 reads LNHNV; CDR2 reads YYDKDF (reference sequence). The V end was cut by 6 bases, the J end by 6 bases, with 17 bases between. CDR3 length equals 14 residues.

The chain uses TRBV24-1 and TRBJ2-2, with D uncertain. V was pared by 3 bases and J by 3 bases, with 10 bases between. The germline CDR1 and CDR2 sequences are KGHDR and SFDVKD. The CDR3 loop spans 15 amino acids. The CDR3 spells CATSDPPSDTGELFF. In DNA form, the CDR3 reads TGTGCCACCAGTGATCCGCCGTCGGACACCGGGGAGCTGTTTTTT.

CDR3 DNA: TGTGCCAGCAGCTTGCCGGGACAGGGCACCGGGGAGCTGTTTTTT. Its protein is CASSLPGQGTGELFF. This chain uses TRBV5-6 with TRBJ2-2, with 9 bases aligning to TRBD1. Germline assignment: CDR1 SGHDT and CDR2 YYEEEE. This CDR3 contains 15 residues. Losses at the gene ends were 1 base for V and 4 bases for J; bases not matched to a gene: 2.

This chain links TRBV6-5 with TRBJ2-5, with TRBD2 identical over 12 bases. In germline, CDR1 is MNHEY, CDR2 SVGAGI. The CDR3 length is 15 residues. Trimming removed 4 bases from V and 4 bases from J; junction bases left unmatched: 4. The CDR3 protein is CASSFLAGGGETQYF. CDR3 DNA: TGTGCCAGCAGTTTTCTAGCGGGAGGGGGAGAGACCCAGTACTTC.

This clone has just a few counts. V gene TRBV3-1 (or the pseudogene TRBV3-2) combines with J gene TRBJ2-3; TRBD2 aligns across 12 bases. Germline V gene lookup returns CDR1 LGHDT and CDR2 YNNKEL (reference sequence). The CDR3 spans 17 residues. V gave up 1 base and J gave up 4 bases; unmatched junction bases: 6. CDR3 bases: TGTGCCAGCAGCCAAGGTCCTAGCGGGAGGGCCGCAGATACGCAGTATTTT. This sequence encodes CASSQGPSGRAADTQYF.

This sequence joins TRBV6-5 and TRBJ1-2; tentatively, D is TRBD1 (5 bases). Trimming cost V 6 bases and J 1 base, with 15 bases left between them. CDR3 length equals 15 residues. Germline V gene lookup returns CDR1 MNHEY and CDR2 SVGAGI. The CDR3: CASRRQGEINYGYTF. In DNA, the CDR3 is TGTGCCAGCAGGCGGCAGGGCGAGATTAACTATGGCTACACCTTC.

The genes are TRBV6-1 and TRBJ2-7, with D tentatively TRBD2 (5 bases). The V end lost 3 bases, the J end lost 2 bases, and 8 bases lay between the germline ends. CDR1 MNHNS and CDR2 SASEGT come from the germline V gene. This CDR3 has 13 amino acids. The CDR3 DNA follows: TGTGCCAGCAGTGACACTAGGACCTACGAGCAGTACTTC. Translating it yields CASSDTRTYEQYF.

This chain connects TRBV14 to TRBJ2-2; 7 bases are shared with TRBD1. V dropped 4 bases and J dropped 2; count of bases not matched to a gene: 4. The germline V gene encodes CDR1 SGHDN and CDR2 FVKESK. The CDR3 loop spans 15 amino acids. CDR3 DNA sequence: TGTGCCAGCAGCCGGGGGACAGTAAACACCGGGGAGCTGTTTTTT. It is translated as CASSRGTVNTGELFF. Supplemented by reference TRBV14 and TRBJ2-2, the full variable domain reads EAGVTQFPSHSVIEKGQTVTLRCDPISGHDNLYWYRRVMGKEIKFLLHFVKESKQDESGMPNNRFLAERTGGTYSTLKVQPAELEDSGVYFCASSRGTVNTGELFFGEGSRLTVL.

The CDR3 here is CASSYDPGQGYGYTF. The CDR3 coding sequence is TGTGCCAGCAGTTACGATCCGGGACAGGGCTATGGCTACACCTTC. The chain links TRBV7-9 to TRBJ1-2; 9 bases fit TRBD1. The CDR3 is 15 residues long. Germline V gene sequence: CDR1 SEHNR, CDR2 FQNEAQ (reference sequence). Trimming cost V 6 bases and J 4 bases; bases outside gene matches: 9.

J is TRBJ2-2 and V is TRBV19, with D tentatively TRBD2 (5 bases). V lost 7 bases and J lost 4, with 13 bases in between. The germline V gene encodes CDR1 LNHDA and CDR2 SQIVND (reference sequence). This CDR3 is 14 amino acids long. The CDR3 sequence: CASMGVSLTGELFF. Written as DNA, the CDR3 is TGTGCCAGTATGGGAGTCAGCCTCACCGGGGAGCTGTTTTTT.

This clone was observed a handful of times. The V call is TRBV18, the J call TRBJ2-1; 7 nucleotides align to TRBD2. CDR3 length: 16 residues. Germline CDR1 reads KGHSH; CDR2 reads LQKENI. The V gene end was trimmed by 3 bases and the J gene end by 4 bases; junction bases not matched to a gene: 9. CDR3 DNA sequence: TGTGCCAGCTCACCGCTAGCGGATACTTATTACAATGAGCAGTTCTTC. Its translation: CASSPLADTYYNEQFF.

This clone showed up just once. The genes are TRBV13 and TRBJ2-1, with TRBD2 identical over 11 bases. With V trimmed by 0 bases and J by 6 bases, 10 bases remained unmatched. The CDR3 covers 18 residues. Germline lookup yields CDR1 PRHDT and CDR2 FYEKMQ (reference sequence). CDR3 sequence (DNA): TGTGCCAGCAGCTTAGGAAGGCCCCTTAGCGGGAGGGCCAATGAGCAGTTCTTC. Its protein product is CASSLGRPLSGRANEQFF.

This clone was recorded once. The CDR3 loop is CASSSGQGNIQYF. The CDR3 nucleotides read TGTGCCAGCAGCTCGGGACAGGGAAACATTCAGTACTTC. The gene calls are TRBV5-5 and TRBJ2-4; 9 nucleotides align to TRBD1. CDR1 SGHKS and CDR2 YYEKEE come from the germline V gene (reference sequence). The CDR3 runs to 13 residues. Trimming took 3 bases from V and 6 from J; bases not matched to a gene: 1.

This clone was counted once. This chain connects TRBV5-1 to TRBJ2-1; no clear D gene. In germline, CDR1 is SGHRS, CDR2 YFSETQ. The CDR3 covers 14 residues. V lost 0 bases and J 0 bases, leaving 4 bases between the germline ends. CDR3 DNA sequence: TGCGCCAGCAGCTTGGCCAGCTCCTACAATGAGCAGTTCTTC. This sequence encodes CASSLASSYNEQFF.

This clone was picked up a small number of times. This chain joins TRBV30 and TRBJ1-6; possible D gene TRBD1, 5 bases. CDR1 and CDR2 from the germline V gene are GTSNPN and SVGIG (reference sequence). There are 15 residues in the CDR3. Trimming removed 5 bases at V and 0 bases at J, with 11 bases between. The CDR3 nucleotides are TGTGCCTGGGACTCAGGGAACTCCTATAATTCACCCCTCCACTTT. Its protein product is CAWDSGNSYNSPLHF.

CDR3 loop: CASSHPGGQNNYGYTF. For the CDR3, the DNA is TGCGCCAGCAGCCATCCCGGAGGACAGAATAACTATGGCTACACCTTC. The chain has TRBV4-1 and TRBJ1-2; tentatively, D is TRBD1 (6 bases). CDR1 and CDR2 (germline): MGHRA, YSYEKL. Trimming took off 3 bases at V and 1 base at J, with 15 bases between the two ends. CDR3 length: 16 residues.

V and J are TRBV19 and TRBJ2-1; maybe TRBD2 (5 bases). CDR3 length: 14 residues. Germline V gene sequence: CDR1 LNHDA, CDR2 SQIVND (reference sequence). The V end was cut by 3 bases, the J end by 0 bases, with 6 bases between. The chain's CDR3 is CASSIGDSYNEQFF. The CDR3 bases are TGTGCCAGTAGTATCGGGGACTCCTACAATGAGCAGTTCTTC.